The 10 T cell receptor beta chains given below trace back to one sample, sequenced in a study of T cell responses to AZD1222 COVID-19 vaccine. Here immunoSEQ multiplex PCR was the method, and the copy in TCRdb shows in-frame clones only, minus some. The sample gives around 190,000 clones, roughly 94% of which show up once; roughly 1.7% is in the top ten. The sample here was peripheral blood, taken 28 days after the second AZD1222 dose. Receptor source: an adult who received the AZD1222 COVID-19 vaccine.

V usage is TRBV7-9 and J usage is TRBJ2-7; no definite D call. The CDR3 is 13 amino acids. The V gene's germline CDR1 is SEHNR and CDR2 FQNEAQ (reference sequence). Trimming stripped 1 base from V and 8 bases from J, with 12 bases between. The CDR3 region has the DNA TGTGCCAGCAGCTTAGGGGCTACCTCACAGCAGTACTTC. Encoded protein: CASSLGATSQQYF.

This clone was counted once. CDR3 in amino acids: CASSPHEKLFF. The CDR3 DNA reads TGTGCCAGCAGTCCACATGAAAAACTGTTTTTT. The V and J genes are TRBV28 and TRBJ1-4; D call uncertain. This CDR3 is 11 amino acids long. Germline assignment: CDR1 MDHEN and CDR2 SYDVKM. Trimming left V 5 bases short and J 6 bases short, with 4 bases between.

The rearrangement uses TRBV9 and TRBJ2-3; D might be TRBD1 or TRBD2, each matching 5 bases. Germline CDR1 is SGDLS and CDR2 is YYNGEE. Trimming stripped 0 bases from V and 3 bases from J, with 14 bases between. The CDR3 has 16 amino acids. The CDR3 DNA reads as TGTGCCAGCAGCGTAGACCCCCTGGGACCGACAGATACGCAGTATTTT. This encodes CASSVDPLGPTDTQYF.

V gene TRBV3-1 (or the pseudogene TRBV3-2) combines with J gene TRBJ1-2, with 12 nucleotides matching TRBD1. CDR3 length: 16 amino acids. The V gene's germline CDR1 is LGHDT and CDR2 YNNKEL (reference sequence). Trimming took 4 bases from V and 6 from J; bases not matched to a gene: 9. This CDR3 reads CASSPWGGQGANGYTF. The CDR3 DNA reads TGTGCCAGCAGCCCATGGGGGGGACAGGGGGCTAATGGCTACACCTTC.

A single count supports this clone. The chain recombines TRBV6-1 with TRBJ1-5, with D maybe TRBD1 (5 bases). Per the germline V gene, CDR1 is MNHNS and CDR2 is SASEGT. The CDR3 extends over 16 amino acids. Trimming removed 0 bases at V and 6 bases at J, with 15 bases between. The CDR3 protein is CASSEARVLSGQPQHF. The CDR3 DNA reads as TGTGCCAGCAGTGAAGCCAGGGTCTTATCAGGTCAGCCCCAGCATTTT.

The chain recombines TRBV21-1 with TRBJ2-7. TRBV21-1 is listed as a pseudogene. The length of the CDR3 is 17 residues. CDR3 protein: CASSNSVGGRASYEQYF. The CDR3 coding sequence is TGTGCCAGCAGCAACTCGGTTGGGGGAAGGGCCTCCTACGAGCAGTACTTC.

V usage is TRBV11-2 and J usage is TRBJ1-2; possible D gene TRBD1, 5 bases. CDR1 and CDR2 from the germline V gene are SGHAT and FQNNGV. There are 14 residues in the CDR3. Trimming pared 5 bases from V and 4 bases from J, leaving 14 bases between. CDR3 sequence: CASSRQSISYGYTF. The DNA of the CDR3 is TGTGCCAGCAGCCGACAGAGCATTTCCTATGGCTACACCTTC.

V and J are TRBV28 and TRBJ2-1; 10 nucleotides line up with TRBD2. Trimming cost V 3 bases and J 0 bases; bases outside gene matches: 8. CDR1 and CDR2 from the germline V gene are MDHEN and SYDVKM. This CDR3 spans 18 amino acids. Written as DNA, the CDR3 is TGTGCCAGCAGTTTTCTAGCGGGGGTCTCGTCCTCCTACAATGAGCAGTTCTTC. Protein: CASSFLAGVSSSYNEQFF.

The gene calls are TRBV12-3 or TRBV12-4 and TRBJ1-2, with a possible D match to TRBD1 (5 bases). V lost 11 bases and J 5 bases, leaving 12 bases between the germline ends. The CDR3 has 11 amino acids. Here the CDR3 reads CASAGGYGYTF. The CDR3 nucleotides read TGTGCCTCGGCGGGGGGATATGGCTACACCTTC.

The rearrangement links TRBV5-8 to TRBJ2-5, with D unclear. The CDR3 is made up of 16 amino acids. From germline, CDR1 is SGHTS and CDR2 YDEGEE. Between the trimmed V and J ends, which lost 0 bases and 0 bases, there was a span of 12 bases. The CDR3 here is CASSLGRPNYQETQYF. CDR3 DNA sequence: TGTGCCAGCAGCTTGGGCAGACCAAACTACCAAGAGACCCAGTACTTC.